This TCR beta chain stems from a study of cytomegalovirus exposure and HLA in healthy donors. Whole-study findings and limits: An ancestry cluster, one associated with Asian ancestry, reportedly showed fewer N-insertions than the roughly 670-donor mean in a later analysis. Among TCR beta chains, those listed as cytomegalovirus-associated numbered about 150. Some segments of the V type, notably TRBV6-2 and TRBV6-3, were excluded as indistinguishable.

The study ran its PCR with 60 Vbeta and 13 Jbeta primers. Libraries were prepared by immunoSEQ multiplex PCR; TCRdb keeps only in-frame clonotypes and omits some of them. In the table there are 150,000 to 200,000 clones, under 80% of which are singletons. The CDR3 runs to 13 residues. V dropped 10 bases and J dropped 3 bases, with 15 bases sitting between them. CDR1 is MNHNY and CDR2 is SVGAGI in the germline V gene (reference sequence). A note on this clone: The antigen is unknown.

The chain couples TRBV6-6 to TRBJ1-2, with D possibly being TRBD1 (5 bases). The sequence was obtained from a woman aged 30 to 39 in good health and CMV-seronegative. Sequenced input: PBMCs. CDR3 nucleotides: TGTGCCATCTCACAGGTAGTCGACTATGGCTACACCTTC. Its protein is CAISQVVDYGYTF.